The 18 T cell receptor beta chains reported below all come from one sample, sequenced in a study of T cells in Graves' hyperthyroidism and ophthalmopathy. From RNA transcripts, TCR beta CDR3 regions were amplified. RT-PCR in the first round (using the HTBI primer set) targeted the TCR CDR3. TCRdb re-analysed the multiplex PCR reads in MiXCR, keeping a single row per CDR3 protein. Of roughly 290,000 distinct CDR3 sequences in the sample, around 13% were seen once. The sequencing sample was made of blood. Receptor source: a woman in her 40s with Graves' hyperthyroidism.

This clonotype appeared many times. This sequence joins TRBV7-9 and TRBJ2-5, with a possible D match to TRBD2 (6 bases). CDR1 and CDR2 from the germline V gene are SEHNR and FQNEAQ (reference sequence). CDR3 size: 16 residues. V gave up 2 bases and J gave up 3 bases, with 16 bases separating them. This CDR3 reads CASSLPGLTLKETQYF. DNA of the CDR3: TGTGCCAGCAGCTTACCAGGACTAACCCTAAAAGAGACCCAGTACTTC.

At least ten counts were recorded for this clonotype. V usage is TRBV5-1 and J usage is TRBJ2-7, with a tentative D call TRBD2 (5 bases). The V and J ends lost 1 base and 3 bases respectively, with 14 bases between them. This CDR3 has 15 residues. The germline gives CDR1 SGHRS, CDR2 YFSETQ. The CDR3 DNA reads TGCGCCAGCAGCTTGAGTGAGGGTACGGGCTACGAGCAGTACTTC. This gives the protein CASSLSEGTGYEQYF.

This clonotype has ten or more counts. This rearrangement joins TRBV12-3 or TRBV12-4 to TRBJ2-3, with 11 bases identical to TRBD2. This CDR3 region has 19 residues. V trimming: 4 bases; J trimming: 9 bases; junction bases outside the gene matches: 21. The CDR3 DNA reads TGTGCCAGCAGTTCAAGCCCACCCGGGACTAGCGGCGGCTCGGTCACGCAGTATTTT. Amino acids: CASSSSPPGTSGGSVTQYF.

This clonotype was detected only a few times. This rearrangement joins TRBV3-1 to TRBJ2-5, with TRBD2 matching 11 bases. CDR3 length equals 17 residues. CDR1 and CDR2 (germline): LGHDT, YNNKEL (reference sequence). With 2 bases clipped from V and 3 bases from J, the junction kept 8 bases outside the gene matches. In DNA form, the CDR3 reads TGTGCCAGCAGCCAAAGACTAGCGGGAATACTTAAAGAGACCCAGTACTTC. Translated: CASSQRLAGILKETQYF.

This clonotype appeared many times. The chain couples TRBV28 to TRBJ2-3, with no clear D. Trimming pared 2 bases from V and 1 base from J, leaving 4 bases between. This CDR3 is 13 amino acids long. Germline CDR1 reads MDHEN; CDR2 reads SYDVKM. CDR3 protein: CASSLQGTDTQYF. In nucleotides, the CDR3 is TGTGCCAGCAGTTTACAGGGCACAGATACGCAGTATTTT. The whole variable domain, remainder taken from reference TRBV28 and TRBJ2-3, is DVKVTQSSRYLVKRTGEKVFLECVQDMDHENMFWYRQDPGLGLRLIYFSYDVKMKEKGDIPEGYSVSREKKERFSLILESASTNQTSMYLCASSLQGTDTQYFGPGTRLTVL.

Ten or more counts support this clonotype. This chain links TRBV19 with TRBJ1-1; the D is unclear. The germline V and J ends were trimmed by 8 bases and 5 bases, with 9 bases remaining between them. This CDR3 has 11 amino acids. CDR1 and CDR2 (germline): LNHDA, SQIVND (reference sequence). In DNA form, the CDR3 reads TGTGCCAGTGGAGGAGAGACTGAAGCTTTCTTT. Its translation: CASGGETEAFF.

This clonotype was observed at least ten times. The V call is TRBV7-2, the J call TRBJ2-7, with D perhaps matching TRBD1 (5 bases). The V gene lost 4 bases and the J gene lost 2 bases, with 12 bases spanning the gap. This CDR3 region has 14 residues. CDR1 is SGHTA, CDR2 FQGNSA, per germline. CDR3 sequence (DNA): TGTGCCAGCAGCTCCGACCAAGGGGCCTACGAGCAGTACTTC. Translation gives CASSSDQGAYEQYF.

This clonotype was recorded at least ten times. V and J are TRBV19 and TRBJ1-1, with D unresolved. Germline V gives CDR1 LNHDA, CDR2 SQIVND (reference sequence). Trimming cost V 2 bases and J 1 base, with 17 bases left between them. The CDR3 consists of 17 residues. The CDR3 bases are TGTGCCAGTAGTATACCCCACCCGACCGGCAGGAACACTGAAGCTTTCTTT. This codes for CASSIPHPTGRNTEAFF.

This clonotype was recorded at least ten times. This chain joins TRBV9 and TRBJ2-3; 12 positions agree with TRBD2. V dropped 4 bases and J dropped 0; count of bases not matched to a gene: 3. The CDR3 extends over 16 amino acids. The germline gives CDR1 SGDLS, CDR2 YYNGEE. In nucleotides, the CDR3 is TGTGCCAGCAGCCCTACTAGCGGGAGGAGCACAGATACGCAGTATTTT. This encodes CASSPTSGRSTDTQYF.

V is TRBV3-1 and J is TRBJ2-1; D is perhaps TRBD1 (6 bases). V was clipped by 4 bases and J by 7 bases, with 14 bases between them. This CDR3 spans 14 amino acids. CDR1 is LGHDT and CDR2 is YNNKEL in the germline V gene (reference sequence). The DNA for the CDR3 is TGTGCCAGCAGCCGCCTCACAGGGTTTAATGAGCAGTTCTTC. Its protein product is CASSRLTGFNEQFF.

The V call is TRBV6-2 or TRBV6-3, the J call TRBJ1-1, with D unresolved. The ends were cut back, 0 bases at V and 8 bases at J, with 10 bases in the middle. The germline gives CDR1 MNHEY, CDR2 SVGEGT. This CDR3 comprises 13 residues. CDR3 bases: TGTGCCAGCAGTTACTCTAGGGAAAACGAAGCTTTCTTT. Its protein is CASSYSRENEAFF.

The gene calls are TRBV7-8 and TRBJ1-1, with a possible D match to TRBD1 (5 bases). The CDR3 consists of 15 residues. Trimming took 5 bases from V and 1 from J, leaving 14 bases between them. CDR1 and CDR2 (germline): SGHVS, FQNEAQ. This chain's CDR3 is CASSAGGGGNTEAFF. The CDR3 bases are TGTGCCAGCAGCGCGGGGGGGGGTGGGAACACTGAAGCTTTCTTT.

The chain couples TRBV6-1 to TRBJ2-2, with D unclear. V gave up 9 bases and J gave up 6 bases, with 14 bases separating them. This CDR3 region has 13 residues. The germline CDR1 and CDR2 sequences are MNHNS and SASEGT. The CDR3 here is CASSQAFAGELFF. DNA for the CDR3: TGTGCCAGTAGTCAGGCCTTCGCCGGGGAGCTGTTTTTT.

This clonotype showed up many times. J is TRBJ2-1 and V is TRBV28; TRBD1 matches at 9 bases. The V gene end was trimmed by 6 bases and the J gene end by 8 bases; junction bases not matched to a gene: 8. The germline V gene has CDR1 MDHEN and CDR2 SYDVKM. CDR3 length: 14 residues. The CDR3, as DNA: TGTGCCAGCAGCACCGGGACAGGGTCCCATGAGCAGTTCTTC. Translated: CASSTGTGSHEQFF. Full variable domain (missing parts from reference TRBV28 and TRBJ2-1): DVKVTQSSRYLVKRTGEKVFLECVQDMDHENMFWYRQDPGLGLRLIYFSYDVKMKEKGDIPEGYSVSREKKERFSLILESASTNQTSMYLCASSTGTGSHEQFFGPGTRLTVL.

This rearrangement joins TRBV7-9 to TRBJ1-1, with D possibly matching TRBD1 (5 bases). V was shortened by 4 bases and J by 2 bases, with 14 bases between the two germline ends. Germline assignment: CDR1 SEHNR and CDR2 FQNEAQ (reference sequence). The CDR3 length is 15 residues. CDR3 nucleotide sequence: TGTGCCAGCAGCTATCCATTGGGGCAAAACACTGAAGCTTTCTTT. Encoded protein: CASSYPLGQNTEAFF.

The V gene is TRBV2, the J gene TRBJ1-5; 10 nucleotides agree with TRBD1. The J segment lost 0 bases and the V segment lost 8 bases, leaving 7 bases of the junction unmatched. Per the germline V gene, CDR1 is SNHLY and CDR2 is FYNNEI. This CDR3 has 16 amino acids. CDR3 DNA sequence: TGTGCCAGCGCCAGGGACAGGGGTAATAGCAATCAGCCCCAGCATTTT. This translates into CASARDRGNSNQPQHF.

This clonotype occurred many times. The chain couples TRBV27 to TRBJ2-3, with D perhaps TRBD2 (5 bases). CDR1 MNHEY and CDR2 SMNVEV come from the germline V gene (reference sequence). Trimming stripped 6 bases from V and 0 bases from J, with 10 bases between. This CDR3 has 14 residues. CDR3 residues: CASRLGLSTDTQYF. The CDR3 bases are TGTGCCAGCAGGCTAGGACTTAGCACAGATACGCAGTATTTT.

A single count supports this clonotype. This chain links TRBV3-1 with TRBJ2-1; TRBD2 matches 13 bases. CDR1 and CDR2 from the germline V gene are LGHDT and YNNKEL (reference sequence). The CDR3 is 17 amino acids. V was pared by 0 bases and J by 6 bases, with 5 bases of the junction left unmatched. The CDR3 DNA is TGTGCCAGCAGCCAAGAACTCGGGACTAGCGGGACCAATGAGCAGTTCTTC. Its protein product is CASSQELGTSGTNEQFF.